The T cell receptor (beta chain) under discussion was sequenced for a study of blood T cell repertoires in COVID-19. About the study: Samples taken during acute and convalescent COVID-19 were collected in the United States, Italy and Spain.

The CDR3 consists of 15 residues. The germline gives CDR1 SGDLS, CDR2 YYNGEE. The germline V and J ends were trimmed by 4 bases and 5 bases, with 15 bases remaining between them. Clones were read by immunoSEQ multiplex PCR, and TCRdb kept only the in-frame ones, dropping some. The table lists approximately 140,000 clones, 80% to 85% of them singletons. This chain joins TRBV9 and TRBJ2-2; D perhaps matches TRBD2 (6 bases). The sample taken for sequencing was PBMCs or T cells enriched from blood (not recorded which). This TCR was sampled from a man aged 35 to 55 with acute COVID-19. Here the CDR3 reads CASSPRTMLTGELFF. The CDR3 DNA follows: TGTGCCAGCAGCCCACGGACTATGTTGACCGGGGAGCTGTTTTTT. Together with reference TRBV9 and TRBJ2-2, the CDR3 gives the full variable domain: DSGVTQTPKHLITATGQRVTLRCSPRSGDLSVYWYQQSLDQGLQFLIQYYNGEERAKGNILERFSAQQFPDLHSELNLSSLELGDSALYFCASSPRTMLTGELFFGEGSRLTVL.